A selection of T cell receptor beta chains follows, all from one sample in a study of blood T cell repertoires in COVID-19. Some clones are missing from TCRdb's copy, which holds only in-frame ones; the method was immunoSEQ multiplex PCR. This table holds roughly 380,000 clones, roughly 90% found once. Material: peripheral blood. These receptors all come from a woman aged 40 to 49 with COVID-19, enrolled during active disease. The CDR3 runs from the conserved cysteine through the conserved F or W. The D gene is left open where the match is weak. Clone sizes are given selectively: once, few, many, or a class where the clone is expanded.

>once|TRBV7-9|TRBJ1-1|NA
TGTGCCAGCAGCTTAGAGGGCGAGGGAAAGAACACTGAAGCTTTCTTT
CASSLEGEGKNTEAFF
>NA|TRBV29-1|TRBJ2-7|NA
TGCAGCGTGGGGCCTCCGCGCTCCTACGAGCAGTACTTC
CSVGPPRSYEQYF
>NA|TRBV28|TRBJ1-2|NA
TGTGCCAGCAGTTCGCAGGCGACAGTATATGAATTATATGGCTACACCTTC
CASSSQATVYELYGYTF
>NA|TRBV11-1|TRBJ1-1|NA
TGTGCCAGCAGCTTGATCGAGGGCTTGGACACTGAAGCTTTCTTT
CASSLIEGLDTEAFF
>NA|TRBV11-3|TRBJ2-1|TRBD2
TGTGCCAGCAGCTTGGGGACTAGCGGGATCGACGAGCAGTTCTTC
CASSLGTSGIDEQFF
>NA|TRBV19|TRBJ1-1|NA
TGTGCCAGTAGTATGGAGGGGAACACTGAAGCTTTCTTT
CASSMEGNTEAFF
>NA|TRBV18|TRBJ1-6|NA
TGTGCCAGCTCACCGTTAGATAATTCACCCCTCCACTTT
CASSPLDNSPLHF
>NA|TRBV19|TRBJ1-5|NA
TGTGCCAGTAGAGGCCCCGACAGACAGCCCCAGCATTTT
CASRGPDRQPQHF
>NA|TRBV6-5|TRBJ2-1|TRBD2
TGTGCCAGCAGTAATACGGCGGGGGTTGAGCAGTTCTTC
CASSNTAGVEQFF
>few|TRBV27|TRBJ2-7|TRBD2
TGTGCCAGCAGTTTATTGCGGGAGAGAGGCTACGAGCAGTACTTC
CASSLLRERGYEQYF
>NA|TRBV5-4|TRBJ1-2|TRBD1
TGTGCCAGCAGCTTTAGGTTTACGAGACAGGGGTTCTCTGGCTACACCTTC
CASSFRFTRQGFSGYTF
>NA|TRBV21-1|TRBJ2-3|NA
TGTGCCAGCAGCCCCCGGTCCTTAACGCAGTATTTT
CASSPRSLTQYF
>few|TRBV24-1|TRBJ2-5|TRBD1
TGTGCCACCAGTGATCTGGGACAGGGGAGGCAAGAGACCCAGTACTTC
CATSDLGQGRQETQYF
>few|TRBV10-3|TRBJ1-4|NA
TGTGCCATCAGTGCGGACAGAAATAGTGCAACTAATGAAAAACTGTTTTTT
CAISADRNSATNEKLFF
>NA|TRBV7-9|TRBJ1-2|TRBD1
TGTGCCAGCAGCTTACAGGGGGCGAACTATGGCTACACCTTC
CASSLQGANYGYTF
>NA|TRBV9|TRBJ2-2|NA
TGTGCCAGCAGCGGGAGATACACCGGGGAGCTGTTTTTT
CASSGRYTGELFF
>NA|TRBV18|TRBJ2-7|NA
TGTGCCAGCTCACTCGTTAGAGACAGGAATTACGAGCAGTACTTC
CASSLVRDRNYEQYF
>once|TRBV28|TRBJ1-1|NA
TGTGCCAGCAGTCCATCCGGGGTGGGAATTGACTCTGAAGCTTTCTTT
CASSPSGVGIDSEAFF
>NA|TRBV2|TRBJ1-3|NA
TGTGCCAGCAGTGAAAGCAACACCATATATTTT
CASSESNTIYF
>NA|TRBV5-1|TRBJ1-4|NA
TGCGCCAGCAGCTCGAGAGGGGGAGGGGAAAAACTGTTTTTT
CASSSRGGGEKLFF
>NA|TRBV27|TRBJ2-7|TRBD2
TGTGCCAGCAGTCTTACTTCGCCTAGCGGGAACTACGAGCAGTACTTC
CASSLTSPSGNYEQYF
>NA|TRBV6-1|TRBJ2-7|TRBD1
TGTGCCAGCAGTGAAGGGAGGCAGGGGGCCTACGAGCAGTACTTC
CASSEGRQGAYEQYF
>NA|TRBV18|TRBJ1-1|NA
TGTGCCAGCTCAGGGGCTATTCTTCTCCTGAACACTGAAGCTTTCTTT
CASSGAILLLNTEAFF
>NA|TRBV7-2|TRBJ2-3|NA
TGTGCCAGCAGCCCACTCCTAACCGGTGACTCCACAGATACGCAGTATTTT
CASSPLLTGDSTDTQYF
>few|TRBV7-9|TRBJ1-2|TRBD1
TGTGCCAGCAGGGGACAGGGGGCATCGTCTAACTATGGCTACACCTTC
CASRGQGASSNYGYTF
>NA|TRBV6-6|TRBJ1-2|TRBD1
TGTGCCAGCAGGACAGGGGACTATGGCTACACCTTC
CASRTGDYGYTF
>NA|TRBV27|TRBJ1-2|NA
TGTGCCAGCAGTTTTAGGTCGCGGGAGGTACATCTTTGGTCTATTTATGGCTACACCTTC
CASSFRSREVHLWSIYGYTF
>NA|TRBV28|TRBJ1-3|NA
TGTGCCAGCAGTCTTACAGGCTCTGGAAACACCATATATTTT
CASSLTGSGNTIYF
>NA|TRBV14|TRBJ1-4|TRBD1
TGTGCCAGCAGCCAAGACCGAGGACAGGGGGCCGAAAAACTGTTTTTT
CASSQDRGQGAEKLFF
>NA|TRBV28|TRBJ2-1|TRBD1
TGTGCCAGCAGTCCGCATGACAGGGGTGATGAGCAGTTCTTC
CASSPHDRGDEQFF
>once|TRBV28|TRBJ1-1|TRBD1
TGTGCCAGCAGTTTTGGGGGACAGATGAACACTGAAGCTTTCTTT
CASSFGGQMNTEAFF
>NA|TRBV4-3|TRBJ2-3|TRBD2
TGCGCCAGCAGCCAAGGGCCACTAGCGGATTTTACAGATACGCAGTATTTT
CASSQGPLADFTDTQYF
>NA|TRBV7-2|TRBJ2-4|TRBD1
TGTGCCAGCAGCTCCACAGGGGCTACAAACATTCAGTACTTC
CASSSTGATNIQYF
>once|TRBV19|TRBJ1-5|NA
TGTGCCAGTAGTATAGTCCCGGACAGCCTCAATCAGCCCCAGCATTTT
CASSIVPDSLNQPQHF
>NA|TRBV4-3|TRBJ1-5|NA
TGCGCCAGCAGCCAAGTAACAGGTGGCAATCAGCCCCAGCATTTT
CASSQVTGGNQPQHF
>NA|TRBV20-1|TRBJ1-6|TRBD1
TGCAGTGCTAGTCCCCTTGGACAGGGTAATTCACCCCTCCACTTT
CSASPLGQGNSPLHF
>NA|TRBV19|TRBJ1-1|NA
TGTGCCAGTAGTATTCACACGAGGACTGAAGCTTTCTTT
CASSIHTRTEAFF
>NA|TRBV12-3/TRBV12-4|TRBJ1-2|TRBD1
TGTGCCACCGGACAGGGTGGTCGCGGCTACACCTTC
CATGQGGRGYTF
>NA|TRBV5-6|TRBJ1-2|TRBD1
TGTGCCAGCAGCTTGGGACAGGGTATTGGTGGCTACACCTTC
CASSLGQGIGGYTF
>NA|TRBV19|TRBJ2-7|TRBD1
TGTGCCAGTAGTATTAGGACAGGAGAAGGCGAGCAGTACTTC
CASSIRTGEGEQYF
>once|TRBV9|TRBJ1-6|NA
TGTGCCAGCAGCGTAGGGCAGAATAATTCACCCCTCCACTTT
CASSVGQNNSPLHF
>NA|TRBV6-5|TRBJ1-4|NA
TGTGCCAGCAGACCCCCAGGGACAACTAATGAAAAACTGTTTTTT
CASRPPGTTNEKLFF
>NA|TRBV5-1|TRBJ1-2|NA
TGCGCCAGCAGCTTGTCCGGGGATGGCTACACCTTC
CASSLSGDGYTF
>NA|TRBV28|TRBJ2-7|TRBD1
TGTGCCAGCAGCAAAACCCAAGGCCGGGACAGTGCGTCAATGAAGGAGTACTTC
CASSKTQGRDSASMKEYF
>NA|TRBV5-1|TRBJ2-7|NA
TGCGCCAGCAGCTTGGGACAGATCTACGAGCAGTACTTC
CASSLGQIYEQYF
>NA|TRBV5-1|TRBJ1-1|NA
TGCGCCAGCAGTTTGGCTGGGTTGGAGATGAACACTGAAGCTTTCTTT
CASSLAGLEMNTEAFF
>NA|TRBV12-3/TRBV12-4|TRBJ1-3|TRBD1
TGTGCCAGCATCAGGGGGCGTGGAAACACCATATATTTT
CASIRGRGNTIYF
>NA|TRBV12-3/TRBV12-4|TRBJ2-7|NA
TGTGCCAGCAGTGAGGAGACAGGCTACGAGCAGTACTTC
CASSEETGYEQYF
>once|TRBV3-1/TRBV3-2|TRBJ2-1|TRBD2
TGTGCCAGCGGGCTAGCGGGAGGTTTCTATGAGCAGTTCTTC
CASGLAGGFYEQFF
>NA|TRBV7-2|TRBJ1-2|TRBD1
TGTGCCAGCAGCTTCCGGGACAGGGGGAGTGGCTACACCTTC
CASSFRDRGSGYTF
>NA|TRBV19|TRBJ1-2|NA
TGTGCCAGCACGCGGGACTATGGCTACACCTTC
CASTRDYGYTF
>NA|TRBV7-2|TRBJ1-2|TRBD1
TGTGCCAGCAGTTTGGGACAGGGGGCTCGTGGCTACACCTTC
CASSLGQGARGYTF
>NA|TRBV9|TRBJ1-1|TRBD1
TGTGCCAGCAGTCGTGACAGGGCGCGCACTGAAGCTTTCTTT
CASSRDRARTEAFF